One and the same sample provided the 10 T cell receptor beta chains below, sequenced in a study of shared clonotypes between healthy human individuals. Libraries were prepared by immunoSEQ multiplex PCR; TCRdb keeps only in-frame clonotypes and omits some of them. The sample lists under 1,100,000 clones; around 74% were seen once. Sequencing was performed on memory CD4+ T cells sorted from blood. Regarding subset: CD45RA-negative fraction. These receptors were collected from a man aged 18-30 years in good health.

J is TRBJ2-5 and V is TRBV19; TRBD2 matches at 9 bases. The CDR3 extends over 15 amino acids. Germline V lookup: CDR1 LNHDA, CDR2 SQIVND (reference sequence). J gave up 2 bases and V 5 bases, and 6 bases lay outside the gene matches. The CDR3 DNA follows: TGTGCCAGTAGTGTATCGGGACTAGCTCAAGAGACCCAGTACTTC. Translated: CASSVSGLAQETQYF. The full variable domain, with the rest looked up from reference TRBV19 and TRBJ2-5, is DGGITQSPKYLFRKEGQNVTLSCEQNLNHDAMYWYRQDPGQGLRLIYYSQIVNDFQKGDIAEGYSVSREKKESFPLTVTSAQKNPTAFYLCASSVSGLAQETQYFGPGTRLLVL.

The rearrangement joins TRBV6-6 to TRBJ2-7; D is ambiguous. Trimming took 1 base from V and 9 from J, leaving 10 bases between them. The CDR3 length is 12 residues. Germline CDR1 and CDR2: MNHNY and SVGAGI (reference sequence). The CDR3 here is CASSYLISSQYF. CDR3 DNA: TGTGCCAGCAGTTACTTAATCTCATCGCAGTACTTC.

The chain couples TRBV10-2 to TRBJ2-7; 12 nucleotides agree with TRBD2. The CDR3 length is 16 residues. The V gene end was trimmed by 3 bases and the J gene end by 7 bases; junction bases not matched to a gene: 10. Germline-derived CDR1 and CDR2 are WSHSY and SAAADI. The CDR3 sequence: CASSEGPRLAGGEQYF. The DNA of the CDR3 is TGCGCCAGCAGTGAAGGACCCCGGCTAGCGGGAGGGGAGCAGTACTTC.

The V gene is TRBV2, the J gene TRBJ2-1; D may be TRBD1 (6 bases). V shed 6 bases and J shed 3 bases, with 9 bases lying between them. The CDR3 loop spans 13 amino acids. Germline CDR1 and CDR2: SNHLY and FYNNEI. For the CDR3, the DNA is TGTGCCAGCAGGGCACAGGGCTACAATGAGCAGTTCTTC. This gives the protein CASRAQGYNEQFF.

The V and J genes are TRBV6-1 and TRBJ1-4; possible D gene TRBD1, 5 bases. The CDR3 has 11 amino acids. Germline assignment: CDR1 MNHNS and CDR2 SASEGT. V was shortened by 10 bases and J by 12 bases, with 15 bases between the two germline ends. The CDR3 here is CANSRPTELFF. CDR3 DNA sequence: TGTGCCAATTCAAGACCGACAGAACTGTTTTTT.

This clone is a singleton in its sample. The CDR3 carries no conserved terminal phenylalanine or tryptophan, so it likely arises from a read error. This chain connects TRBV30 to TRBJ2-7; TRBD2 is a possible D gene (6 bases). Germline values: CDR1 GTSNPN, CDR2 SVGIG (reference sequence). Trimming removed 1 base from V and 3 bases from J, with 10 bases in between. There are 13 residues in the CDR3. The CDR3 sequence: CAWSAGDLYEQYL. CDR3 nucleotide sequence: TGTGCCTGGAGTGCGGGGGACCTCTACGAGCAGTACCTC.

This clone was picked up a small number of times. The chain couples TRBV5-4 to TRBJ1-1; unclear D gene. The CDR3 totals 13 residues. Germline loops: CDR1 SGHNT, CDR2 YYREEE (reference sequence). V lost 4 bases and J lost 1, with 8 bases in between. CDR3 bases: TGTGCCAGCAGCCGTACGGGGAACACTGAAGCTTTCTTT. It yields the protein CASSRTGNTEAFF.

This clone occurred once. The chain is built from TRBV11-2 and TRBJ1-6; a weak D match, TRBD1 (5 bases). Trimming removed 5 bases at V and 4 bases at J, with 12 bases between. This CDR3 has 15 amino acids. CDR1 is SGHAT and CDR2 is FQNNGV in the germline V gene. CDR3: CASSRGTAYNSPLHF. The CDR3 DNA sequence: TGTGCCAGCAGCCGCGGGACCGCATATAATTCACCCCTCCACTTT.

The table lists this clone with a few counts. CDR3 residues: CASSFGGDSSSSGNTIYF. The CDR3 DNA reads TGTGCCAGCAGCTTTGGCGGGGACAGCTCAAGCTCTGGAAACACCATATATTTT. The chain employs TRBV12-1 and TRBJ1-3; TRBD1, the table's D call, was not compared with the DNA. TRBV12-1 is a pseudogene. The CDR3 extends over 18 amino acids.

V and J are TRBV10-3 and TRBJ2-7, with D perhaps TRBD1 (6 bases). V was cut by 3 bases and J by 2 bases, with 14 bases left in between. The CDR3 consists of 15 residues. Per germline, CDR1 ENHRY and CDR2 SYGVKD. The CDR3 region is CAISDPLTGPYEQYF. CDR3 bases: TGTGCCATCAGTGACCCCTTGACAGGTCCCTACGAGCAGTACTTC.